Following are 17 T cell receptor beta chains from one sample sequenced in a study of shared clonotypes between healthy human individuals. Using immunoSEQ multiplex PCR, the repertoire was profiled, and TCRdb retains in-frame clones only, with some absent. The table includes about 2.5 million clones, roughly 90% detected once. Sequencing input: naive CD4+ T cells from PBMCs. Subset meaning: CD45RA+ positively selected. The origin of the receptors is a man in his late teens or twenties in good health. Some clones in this sample may be carry-over from other donors' samples.

This clone has only a few counts. The chain is built from TRBV29-1 and TRBJ1-2; D unclear. Per germline, CDR1 SQVTM and CDR2 ANQGSEA. The V end was cut by 6 bases, the J end by 4 bases, with 12 bases between. The CDR3 has 12 residues. Here the CDR3 reads CSVPGRAYGYTF. CDR3 nucleotides: TGCAGCGTCCCCGGGAGGGCCTATGGCTACACCTTC.

A remark on this clone: At the DNA level, this CDR3 is encoded by other sequences in the same sample as well. This chain joins TRBV5-1 and TRBJ2-7; D call uncertain. There are 12 residues in the CDR3. The germline gives CDR1 SGHRS, CDR2 YFSETQ. V was clipped by 2 bases and J by 4 bases, with 7 bases between them. The CDR3, as DNA: TGCGCCAGCAGCTTTTTTGGGTACGAGCAGTACTTC. It encodes CASSFFGYEQYF.

The V call is TRBV19, the J call TRBJ2-7; 9 nucleotides match TRBD1. The CDR3 is 15 residues long. Trimming at V came to 4 bases and at J to 7 bases, leaving 11 bases not matched to a gene. The germline V gene has CDR1 LNHDA and CDR2 SQIVND (reference sequence). The CDR3 nucleotides are TGTGCCAGTAGTAACCGGGACAGGGAGTTCGGAGAGCAGTACTTC. It yields the protein CASSNRDREFGEQYF.

The CDR3 spells CASCGRNSNQPQHF. CDR3 DNA: TGTGCCAGCTGTGGCAGAAATAGCAATCAGCCCCAGCATTTT. V gene TRBV19 combines with J gene TRBJ1-5, with D unclear. V lost 9 bases and J lost 0, with 12 bases in between. The CDR3 contains 14 residues. CDR1 is LNHDA, CDR2 SQIVND, per germline (reference sequence).

The gene calls are TRBV2 and TRBJ2-5; 11 nucleotides match TRBD1. Germline V gives CDR1 SNHLY, CDR2 FYNNEI. The ends lost 1 base at V and 5 bases at J; junction bases unmatched: 3. The CDR3 sequence is 15 residues long. The CDR3 loop reads CASSEGTGGWETQYF. DNA of the CDR3: TGTGCCAGCAGTGAAGGGACAGGGGGCTGGGAGACCCAGTACTTC. Drawing the rest from reference TRBV2 and TRBJ2-5, the complete variable domain is EPEVTQTPSHQVTQMGQEVILRCVPISNHLYFYWYRQILGQKVEFLVSFYNNEISEKSEIFDDQFSVERPDGSNFTLKIRSTKLEDSAMYFCASSEGTGGWETQYFGPGTRLLVL.

The CDR3 protein is CASSYLGFSGNTIYF. For the CDR3, the DNA is TGTGCCAGCAGTTACTTAGGATTCTCTGGAAACACCATATATTTT. The chain joins TRBV6-6 to TRBJ1-3; D call uncertain. Trimming left V 1 base short and J 0 bases short, with 7 bases between. The CDR3 is 15 residues long. Germline-derived CDR1 and CDR2 are MNHNY and SVGAGI (reference sequence).

The rearrangement joins TRBV5-6 to TRBJ2-5; TRBD1 aligns across 7 bases. The V gene end was trimmed by 2 bases and the J gene end by 7 bases; junction bases not matched to a gene: 11. Germline V gene lookup returns CDR1 SGHDT and CDR2 YYEEEE. This CDR3 has 15 amino acids. CDR3 nucleotide sequence: TGTGCCAGCAGCTTCCAGGACAGGTGGTACGGGACCCAGTACTTC. This codes for CASSFQDRWYGTQYF.

The chain is built from TRBV6-1 and TRBJ1-1, with D unclear. The V end lost 5 bases, the J end lost 4 bases, and 11 bases lay between the germline ends. Germline CDR1 MNHNS, CDR2 SASEGT. The CDR3 loop spans 13 amino acids. CDR3 nucleotide sequence: TGTGCCAGCAGTCCGATGGACGGCACTGAAGCTTTCTTT. This sequence encodes CASSPMDGTEAFF.

The gene calls are TRBV11-2 and TRBJ2-1; 9 bases align to TRBD2. Germline V CDR1 and CDR2: SGHAT, FQNNGV. Trimming at V came to 4 bases and at J to 6 bases, leaving 7 bases not matched to a gene. This CDR3 has 15 amino acids. CDR3 protein: CASSSSPGLANEQFF. CDR3 nucleotides: TGTGCCAGCAGCTCCTCCCCGGGACTAGCCAATGAGCAGTTCTTC.

The V call is TRBV5-1, the J call TRBJ1-4; D is uncertain. The CDR3 runs to 13 residues. Germline V gene sequence: CDR1 SGHRS, CDR2 YFSETQ. The V and J ends lost 7 bases and 4 bases respectively, with 11 bases between them. DNA of the CDR3: TGCGCCAGCCGACCGGTCGGTAATGAAAAACTGTTTTTT. Its translation is CASRPVGNEKLFF.

In this sample, this clone turned up once. This rearrangement joins TRBV18 to TRBJ1-1; D ambiguous. Trimming cost V 3 bases and J 1 base, with 9 bases left between them. The CDR3 contains 14 residues. Germline values: CDR1 KGHSH, CDR2 LQKENI. The CDR3 coding sequence is TGTGCCAGCTCACCGGTTAGAGAGAACACTGAAGCTTTCTTT. Its protein is CASSPVRENTEAFF.

This clone has just one count. V is TRBV5-4 and J is TRBJ2-2; D is unresolved. V lost 3 bases to trimming and J lost 4 bases, with 4 bases between them. CDR1 is SGHNT and CDR2 is YYREEE in the germline V gene (reference sequence). The CDR3 sequence is 12 residues long. The DNA of the CDR3 is TGTGCCAGCAGCTCCTTCACCGGGGAGCTGTTTTTT. It yields the protein CASSSFTGELFF.

The chain couples TRBV27 to TRBJ2-3, with TRBD2 identical over 7 bases. Trimming cost V 6 bases and J 4 bases; bases outside gene matches: 22. Germline V gene data show CDR1 as MNHEY and CDR2 as SMNVEV (reference sequence). The length of the CDR3 is 19 residues. The DNA of the CDR3 is TGTGCCAGCAGACGACTAGCTTTTAAGAGGGCAAATCCGGCAGATACGCAGTATTTT. The encoded protein is CASRRLAFKRANPADTQYF.

This clone was seen once. This chain uses TRBV28 with TRBJ1-2; the D is unclear. Germline CDR1 MDHEN, CDR2 SYDVKM. The CDR3 consists of 12 residues. The ends were cut back, 1 base at V and 8 bases at J, with 8 bases in the middle. Here the CDR3 reads CASSLSNRGYTF. The DNA of the CDR3 is TGTGCCAGCAGTTTATCAAATAGGGGCTACACCTTC.

This chain connects TRBV7-9 to TRBJ2-2; weak D call: TRBD2 (5 bases). Trimming stripped 3 bases from V and 2 bases from J, with 22 bases between. The CDR3 spans 19 residues. Per the germline V gene, CDR1 is SEHNR and CDR2 is FQNEAQ (reference sequence). CDR3 region: CASSFLFYSETINTGELFF. The CDR3 DNA reads as TGTGCCAGCAGCTTTCTCTTCTATAGCGAGACGATTAACACCGGGGAGCTGTTTTTT.

The CDR3 region is CASSGATGGSYNEQFF. The CDR3, as DNA: TGCGCCAGCAGCGGCGCTACGGGGGGCTCCTACAATGAGCAGTTCTTC. The V and J genes are TRBV5-1 and TRBJ2-1, with TRBD2 matching over 7 bases. Germline CDR1 and CDR2: SGHRS and YFSETQ. The length of the CDR3 is 16 residues. Trimming at V came to 4 bases and at J to 0 bases, leaving 7 bases not matched to a gene. Complete variable domain (other parts from reference TRBV5-1 and TRBJ2-1): KAGVTQTPRYLIKTRGQQVTLSCSPISGHRSVSWYQQTPGQGLQFLFEYFSETQRNKGNFPGRFSGRQFSNSRSEMNVSTLELGDSALYLCASSGATGGSYNEQFFGPGTRLTVL.

Note on this clone: Other DNA sequences of this sample code for an identical CDR3. The chain employs TRBV20-1 and TRBJ1-2; no clear D gene. The ends were cut back, 3 bases at V and 4 bases at J, with 6 bases in the middle. CDR3 length: 11 amino acids. The germline CDR1 and CDR2 sequences are DFQATT and SNEGSKA (reference sequence). CDR3 residues: CSARTGYGYTF. The DNA for the CDR3 is TGCAGTGCTAGGACTGGCTATGGCTACACCTTC.